This T cell receptor (beta chain) originates from a study of tumor-infiltrating lymphocytes in primary liver carcinoma. Background on the study: Staging placed the tumors at T1-T3 N0M0, and they measured about 4 to 11 cm across. Study-wide points: Relative to tumor region pairs, the tumor-adjacent and tumor-blood pairs showed overlap that was lower.

From roughly 0.5 ug total RNA, TCR beta cDNA was generated with a primer in the constant region. A slightly modified ARM-PCR protocol with three nested multiplex PCR rounds produced these TCR beta libraries. Forward primers for TRBV1-TRBV30 and a C-beta reverse primer served the first two PCR rounds, at roughly 10 cycles each. TCRdb re-analysed the multiplex PCR reads in MiXCR, keeping a single row per CDR3 protein. The profile covers 310,000 or so distinct CDR3 sequences, with 58% appearing a single time and over 15% taken by the ten largest. This CDR3 contains 17 residues. Germline loops: CDR1 SGHNT, CDR2 YYREEE (reference sequence). The ends lost 5 bases at V and 5 bases at J; junction bases unmatched: 11. Only a few counts were recorded for this clonotype. Its antigen is currently unknown. Blood RNA originated from unsorted whole blood, with germline DNA additionally extracted.

The receptor's source is a woman in her 30s with primary liver carcinoma and hepatitis B virus infection. Sequenced: peripheral blood. V is TRBV5-4 and J is TRBJ2-7, with 15 bases aligning to TRBD2. Written as DNA, the CDR3 is TGTGCCAGCAGACACACCGGGACTAGCGGGAGGTTCCACGAGCAGTACTTC. Translation: CASRHTGTSGRFHEQYF.